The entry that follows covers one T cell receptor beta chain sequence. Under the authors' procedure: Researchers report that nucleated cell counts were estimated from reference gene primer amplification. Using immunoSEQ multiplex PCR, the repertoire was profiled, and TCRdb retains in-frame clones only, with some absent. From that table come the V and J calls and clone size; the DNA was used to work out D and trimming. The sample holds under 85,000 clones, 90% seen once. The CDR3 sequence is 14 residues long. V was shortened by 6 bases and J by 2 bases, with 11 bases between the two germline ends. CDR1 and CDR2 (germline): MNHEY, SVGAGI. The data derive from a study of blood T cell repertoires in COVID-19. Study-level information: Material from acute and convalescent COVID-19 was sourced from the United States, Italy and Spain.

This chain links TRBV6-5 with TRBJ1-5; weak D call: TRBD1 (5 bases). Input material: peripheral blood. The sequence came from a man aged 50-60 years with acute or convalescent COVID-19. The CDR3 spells CASSPRDRNQPQHF. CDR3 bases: TGTGCCAGCAGCCCGCGGGACCGCAATCAGCCCCAGCATTTT.